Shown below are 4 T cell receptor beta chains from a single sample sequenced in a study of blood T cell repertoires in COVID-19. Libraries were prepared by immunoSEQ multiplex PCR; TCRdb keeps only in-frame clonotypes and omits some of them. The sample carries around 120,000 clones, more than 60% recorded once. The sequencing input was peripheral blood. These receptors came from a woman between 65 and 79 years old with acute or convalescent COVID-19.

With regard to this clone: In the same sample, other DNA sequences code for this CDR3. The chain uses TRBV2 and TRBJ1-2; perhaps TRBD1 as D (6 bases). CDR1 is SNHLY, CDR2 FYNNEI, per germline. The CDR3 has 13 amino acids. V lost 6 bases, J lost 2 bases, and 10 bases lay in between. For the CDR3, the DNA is TGTGCCAGCAGCGCGGACAGCAACTATGGCTACACCTTC. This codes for CASSADSNYGYTF.

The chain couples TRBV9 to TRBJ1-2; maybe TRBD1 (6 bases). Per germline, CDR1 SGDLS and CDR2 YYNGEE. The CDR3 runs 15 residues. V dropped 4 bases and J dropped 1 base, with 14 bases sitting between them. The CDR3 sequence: CASSPRAGVNYGYTF. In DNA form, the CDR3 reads TGTGCCAGCAGCCCCCGGGCAGGGGTTAACTATGGCTACACCTTC.

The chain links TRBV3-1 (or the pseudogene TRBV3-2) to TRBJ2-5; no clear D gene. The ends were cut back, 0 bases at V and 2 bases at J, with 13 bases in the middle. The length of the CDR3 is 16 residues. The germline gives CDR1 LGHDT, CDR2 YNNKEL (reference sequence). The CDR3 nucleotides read TGTGCCAGCAGCCAAGATGCAGTGGCAATACAAGAGACCCAGTACTTC. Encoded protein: CASSQDAVAIQETQYF.

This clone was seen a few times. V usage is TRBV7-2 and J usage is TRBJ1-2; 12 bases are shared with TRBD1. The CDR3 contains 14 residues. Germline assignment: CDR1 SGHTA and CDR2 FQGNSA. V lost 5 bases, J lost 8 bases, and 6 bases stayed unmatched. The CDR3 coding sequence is TGTGCCAGCAGCCCAGAGGGACAGGGGGCCGGCTACACCTTC. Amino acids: CASSPEGQGAGYTF.